In its sample, the clone carrying this TCR beta chain was seen a few times. Its matching antigen is unknown. TCR beta CDR3 region amplification was performed from RNA transcripts. First-round RT-PCR of the TCR CDR3 relied on the HTBI primer set. TCRdb called the multiplex PCR reads again in MiXCR, with one record for every CDR3 protein. In the table there are fewer than 900,000 distinct CDR3 sequences, about 15% of which are singletons. The V end was cut by 3 bases, the J end by 2 bases, with 11 bases between. This CDR3 contains 15 residues. From germline, CDR1 is LNHDA and CDR2 SQIVND (reference sequence). This entry comes from a study of T cells in Graves' hyperthyroidism and ophthalmopathy. The study's findings and limits: Blood held most thyroid clonotypes expanded above 0.001 frequency.

The TCR originated in a man younger than 30 with Graves' hyperthyroidism. This chain joins TRBV19 and TRBJ2-1; a possible D gene is TRBD2 (6 bases). The sample comprised blood. DNA for the CDR3: TGTGCCAGTAGTATTGGGGGGAGGACCTACAATGAGCAGTTCTTC. Its translation is CASSIGGRTYNEQFF.